The clone carrying this T cell receptor beta chain appeared a few times. The target antigen is unknown. The data were obtained in a study of identical twins. Study outcomes and limitations: Fewer insertions were carried by abundant cord blood beta clonotypes, but none was seen in memory repertoires. Conclusions rested on cross-sectional statistics rather than following the same donors.

Through template switching, a universal primer site was introduced, and the cDNA contained unique molecular identifiers. Each CDR3 protein is one row after TCRdb ran MiXCR on the 5' RACE reads. This sample has about 530,000 distinct CDR3 sequences, with under 25% found just once. A further study also used this sample, focusing on yellow fever vaccine responses in identical twins. That source adds: Twins showed a vaccine T cell response that reportedly seemed partly convergent, partly personalized.

The sequence derives from a woman between 18 and 29 years old in good health. The sample taken for sequencing was CD4+ T cells sorted from blood.

This CDR3 is CASSPGGDSPYGYTF. The DNA for the CDR3 is TGCGCCAGCAGCCCGGGGGGGGATTCTCCCTATGGCTACACCTTC. The rearrangement links TRBV5-1 to TRBJ1-2; TRBD1 is a possible D gene (5 bases). The CDR3 is made up of 15 amino acids. Looked up from germline, CDR1 is SGHRS and CDR2 is YFSETQ. V dropped 4 bases and J dropped 4 bases, with 17 bases sitting between them.